Listed here is a single T cell receptor (beta chain). The ends lost 3 bases at V and 3 bases at J; junction bases unmatched: 4. Germline V gives CDR1 DFQATT, CDR2 SNEGSKA (reference sequence). The length of the CDR3 is 15 residues. This record belongs to a study of blood T cells in healthy people across ages. Combining a sample-barcoded 5' primer with a J-beta primer mix, a second PCR ran for about 7 to 12 cycles. TCRdb independently ran MiXCR on the 5' RACE reads; one entry per CDR3 protein. The data contain hundreds of thousands of distinct CDR3 sequences, under 25% of them singletons. Input material: blood. The chain carries TRBV20-1 and TRBJ2-3; 12 bases match TRBD2. This TCR was sampled from a man between 70 and 80 years old in good health. The CDR3 protein is CSASQGTSGTDTQYF. CDR3 bases: TGCAGTGCTAGTCAGGGGACTAGCGGGACAGATACGCAGTATTTT.